Shown below are 24 T cell receptor beta chains from a single sample sequenced in a study of pediatric ulcerative colitis. Generated by immunoSEQ multiplex PCR, the TCRdb table keeps only in-frame clones and is missing some. This table has fewer than 45,000 clones, approximately 87% appearing once. The material sequenced was blood. These receptors were collected from a girl aged 5 to 17 with moderate ulcerative colitis.

J is TRBJ2-2 and V is TRBV19; D possibly matches TRBD1 or TRBD2 (5 bases each). The CDR3 sequence is 15 residues long. Trimming removed 6 bases at V and 1 base at J, with 12 bases between. Germline-derived CDR1 and CDR2 are LNHDA and SQIVND (reference sequence). CDR3 amino acids: CASRMGTLNTGELFF. The DNA for the CDR3 is TGTGCCAGTAGAATGGGGACCCTGAACACCGGGGAGCTGTTTTTT.

The V gene is TRBV6-5, the J gene TRBJ2-7; D tentatively fits TRBD1 or TRBD2 (6 bases each). The CDR3 covers 14 residues. Trimming removed 2 bases from V and 3 bases from J, with 11 bases in between. Looked up from germline, CDR1 is MNHEY and CDR2 is SVGAGI. The CDR3 DNA follows: TGTGCCAGCAGTTACCGCAGGGGAGGCTACGAGCAGTACTTC. It encodes CASSYRRGGYEQYF.

V and J are TRBV7-8 and TRBJ1-1; D is unclear. V lost 2 bases, J lost 0 bases, and 7 bases lay in between. Looked up from germline, CDR1 is SGHVS and CDR2 is FQNEAQ. CDR3 length equals 14 residues. This CDR3 reads CASSLQRLNTEAFF. CDR3 bases: TGTGCCAGCAGCTTACAACGGCTGAACACTGAAGCTTTCTTT.

This rearrangement joins TRBV13 to TRBJ2-3; TRBD2 might be the D (5 bases). V was shortened by 5 bases and J by 4 bases, with 7 bases between the two germline ends. Germline V gene data show CDR1 as PRHDT and CDR2 as FYEKMQ (reference sequence). The CDR3 runs 12 residues. For the CDR3, the DNA is TGTGCCAGCAGCGGGGAGTCAGATACGCAGTATTTT. It is translated as CASSGESDTQYF.

This clone was detected only a few times. The J gene is TRBJ1-5, the V gene TRBV18; D gene uncertain. Germline CDR1 reads KGHSH; CDR2 reads LQKENI. V gave up 2 bases and J gave up 2 bases, with 16 bases separating them. This CDR3 has 17 residues. CDR3 amino acids: CASSPDPFVDGNQPQHF. In DNA form, the CDR3 reads TGTGCCAGCTCACCAGACCCCTTTGTGGATGGCAATCAGCCCCAGCATTTT.

CDR3 coding DNA: TGTGCCAGCAGCCAAGCTTGGGGGTCTAATGAAAAACTGTTTTTT. This codes for CASSQAWGSNEKLFF. V is TRBV14 and J is TRBJ1-4, with a possible D match to TRBD1 (5 bases). The CDR3 loop spans 15 amino acids. Germline V gives CDR1 SGHDN, CDR2 FVKESK. V shed 1 base and J shed 3 bases, with 9 bases lying between them.

The chain links TRBV5-4 to TRBJ1-1; D is unresolved. CDR1 SGHNT and CDR2 YYREEE come from the germline V gene (reference sequence). The V gene lost 0 bases and the J gene lost 1 base, with 7 bases spanning the gap. The CDR3 has 14 residues. CDR3 sequence: CASSLAGPNTEAFF. CDR3 coding DNA: TGTGCCAGCAGCTTGGCAGGACCGAACACTGAAGCTTTCTTT.

This rearrangement joins TRBV7-8 to TRBJ2-5; 10 bases agree with TRBD2. Germline trimming cut 2 bases from V and 0 bases from J; bases unmatched to any gene: 3. The germline V gene encodes CDR1 SGHVS and CDR2 FQNEAQ. The CDR3 length is 16 residues. CDR3 in amino acids: CASSLSGLADQETQYF. CDR3 sequence (DNA): TGTGCCAGCAGCTTATCCGGACTAGCGGACCAAGAGACCCAGTACTTC.

V is TRBV6-1 and J is TRBJ2-7; 11 nucleotides align to TRBD2. The ends lost 2 bases at V and 3 bases at J; junction bases unmatched: 0. The CDR3 sequence is 14 residues long. The germline V gene has CDR1 MNHNS and CDR2 SASEGT. The DNA for the CDR3 is TGTGCCAGCAGTGAAACTAGCGGGGGCTACGAGCAGTACTTC. This encodes CASSETSGGYEQYF.

J is TRBJ2-7 and V is TRBV29-1; TRBD2 agrees at 7 bases. This CDR3 is 11 amino acids long. Germline V gene sequence: CDR1 SQVTM, CDR2 ANQGSEA. V shed 7 bases and J 3 bases; nucleotides not matched to a gene: 3. CDR3 in amino acids: CSASGGYEQYF. CDR3 DNA sequence: TGCAGCGCCTCGGGGGGCTACGAGCAGTACTTC.

The CDR3 DNA is TGTGCCAGCAGTGAAGGACAGGGGGGGACTGAAGCTTTCTTT. It encodes CASSEGQGGTEAFF. V and J are TRBV25-1 and TRBJ1-1; 10 bases align to TRBD1. The germline V gene has CDR1 MGHDK and CDR2 SYGVNS. V shed 2 bases, J shed 5 bases, and the junction held 2 bases outside the gene matches. The CDR3 is 14 amino acids.

The chain recombines TRBV4-3 with TRBJ1-1; D not resolved. The germline V gene encodes CDR1 LGHNA and CDR2 YSLEER. V lost 0 bases, J lost 8 bases, and 19 bases lay in between. This CDR3 spans 16 amino acids. CDR3 nucleotide sequence: TGCGCCAGCAGCCAAGATTTAACTCCGGCAGGATGGGAAGCTTTCTTT. Amino acid sequence: CASSQDLTPAGWEAFF.

The chain employs TRBV6-1 and TRBJ2-1; D unresolved. The CDR3 runs 12 residues. Per germline, CDR1 MNHNS and CDR2 SASEGT. Trimming took 7 bases from V and 3 from J, leaving 7 bases between them. CDR3 sequence (DNA): TGTGCCAGCACCCCTAGCTACAATGAGCAGTTCTTC. Translated: CASTPSYNEQFF.

The chain couples TRBV7-3 to TRBJ2-1; the D is unclear. Between the trimmed V and J ends, which lost 2 bases and 3 bases, there was a span of 11 bases. The CDR3 covers 15 residues. Per the germline V gene, CDR1 is SGHTA and CDR2 is FQGTGA. The chain's CDR3 is CASSLDPTVYNEQFF. CDR3 DNA: TGTGCCAGCAGCTTAGACCCGACCGTCTACAATGAGCAGTTCTTC.

This clone was seen a few times. The chain links TRBV14 to TRBJ1-2; possible D gene TRBD1, 6 bases. Per germline, CDR1 SGHDN and CDR2 FVKESK. The length of the CDR3 is 13 residues. Trimming removed 4 bases at V and 7 bases at J, with 13 bases between. The CDR3 loop is CASSPVPGAGYTF. CDR3 DNA sequence: TGTGCCAGCAGCCCTGTGCCGGGGGCTGGCTACACCTTC.

J is TRBJ2-7 and V is TRBV28, with D uncertain. The V gene lost 5 bases and the J gene lost 0 bases, with 17 bases spanning the gap. CDR1 MDHEN and CDR2 SYDVKM come from the germline V gene. The CDR3 contains 16 residues. In DNA form, the CDR3 reads TGTGCCAGCAGTGCCAACTTTTGGCGGAGCTCCTACGAGCAGTACTTC. Amino acid sequence: CASSANFWRSSYEQYF.

The chain has TRBV10-3 and TRBJ1-3; TRBD1 is a possible D gene (5 bases). Trimming cost V 3 bases and J 4 bases, with 7 bases left between them. The CDR3 sequence is 13 residues long. The germline V gene has CDR1 ENHRY and CDR2 SYGVKD. CDR3 in DNA: TGTGCCATCAGTGAACCAGGGGGAAACACCATATATTTT. It codes for CAISEPGGNTIYF.

This chain joins TRBV27 and TRBJ2-7, with a tentative D call TRBD2 (6 bases). CDR1 is MNHEY and CDR2 is SMNVEV in the germline V gene (reference sequence). V lost 7 bases to trimming and J lost 0 bases, with 16 bases between them. The CDR3 is made up of 15 amino acids. CDR3 nucleotides: TGTGCCAGCAACCCCGGACGGGGGAGCTCCTACGAGCAGTACTTC. It translates to CASNPGRGSSYEQYF.

The J gene is TRBJ1-1, the V gene TRBV5-4; TRBD1 aligns across 8 bases. This CDR3 spans 14 amino acids. Per germline, CDR1 SGHNT and CDR2 YYREEE (reference sequence). V shed 4 bases, J shed 4 bases, and the junction held 6 bases outside the gene matches. CDR3 sequence (DNA): TGTGCCAGCAGCCCGACAGGGGAGAGCACTGAAGCTTTCTTT. Its translation is CASSPTGESTEAFF.

This sequence joins TRBV7-6 and TRBJ2-2; D is undetermined. This CDR3 contains 17 residues. V was trimmed by 3 bases and J by 0 bases, leaving 14 bases between them. The germline CDR1 and CDR2 sequences are SGHVS and FNYEAQ. CDR3 coding DNA: TGTGCCAGCAGCTTTCACATCCAGACATCGAACACCGGGGAGCTGTTTTTT. Protein product: CASSFHIQTSNTGELFF.

The V call is TRBV28, the J call TRBJ1-5; D may be TRBD1 (5 bases). Germline lookup yields CDR1 MDHEN and CDR2 SYDVKM. CDR3 length equals 14 residues. V lost 8 bases and J lost 4, with 15 bases in between. CDR3 nucleotide sequence: TGTGCCAGCGGACCGGGGCCCGATAATCAGCCCCAGCATTTT. Translated: CASGPGPDNQPQHF. Together with reference TRBV28 and TRBJ1-5, the CDR3 gives the full variable domain: DVKVTQSSRYLVKRTGEKVFLECVQDMDHENMFWYRQDPGLGLRLIYFSYDVKMKEKGDIPEGYSVSREKKERFSLILESASTNQTSMYLCASGPGPDNQPQHFGDGTRLSIL.

A few counts support this clone. The chain carries TRBV27 and TRBJ1-5; 11 bases map to TRBD1. The CDR3 covers 17 residues. V dropped 3 bases and J dropped 0; count of bases not matched to a gene: 4. Germline values: CDR1 MNHEY, CDR2 SMNVEV (reference sequence). This CDR3 is CASSFGTGGNSNQPQHF. In DNA, the CDR3 is TGTGCCAGCAGTTTTGGGACAGGGGGGAATAGCAATCAGCCCCAGCATTTT.

The chain joins TRBV12-5 to TRBJ1-1, with no clear D. V lost 5 bases, J lost 10 bases, and 5 bases lay in between. The CDR3 has 9 amino acids. Germline loops: CDR1 LGHNT, CDR2 FRNRAP. CDR3 DNA: TGTGCTAGTGGTCCTGGAGCTTTCTTT. It specifies CASGPGAFF.

This sequence joins TRBV4-1 and TRBJ1-5; D possibly corresponds to TRBD1 (6 bases). Germline V gene lookup returns CDR1 MGHRA and CDR2 YSYEKL. The CDR3 loop spans 17 amino acids. The V end lost 0 bases, the J end lost 7 bases, and 19 bases lay between the germline ends. The CDR3 coding sequence is TGCGCCAGCAGCCAAGAATTGGGCCACAGGGTCGGACAGCCCCAGCATTTT. It yields the protein CASSQELGHRVGQPQHF.